This TCR beta chain was obtained from a study of cytotoxic CD8 clonotypes in ibrutinib-treated CLL. The authors obtained roughly 2.2 micrograms of genomic DNA from cryopreserved PBMCs for TCR beta libraries. Germline V CDR1 and CDR2: MNHNY, SVGAGI (reference sequence). This CDR3 region has 14 residues. Trimming shortened V by 5 bases and J by 2 bases, and 11 bases separated the two germline ends. TCRdb keeps only in-frame clones here, not all; method: immunoSEQ multiplex PCR. The sample consists of about 130,000 clones, around 84% of them appearing once. This sequence originates from a human donor with chronic lymphocytic leukemia. This specimen consisted of PBMCs, obtained after 24 months of ibrutinib treatment. V usage is TRBV6-6 and J usage is TRBJ2-3, with unresolved D. CDR3 DNA: TGTGCCAGCAGTCTTCCGGGCCCCACAGATACGCAGTATTTT. Protein sequence: CASSLPGPTDTQYF.